This TCR beta chain was recovered during a study of long-term antiretroviral therapy in people with HIV (dated by TCRdb to the early 2020s). Context from the whole study: Collection of the earliest samples took place about a decade ahead of the 2015 WHO recommendation for immediate ART, at a time when ART was typically delayed until CD4 counts fell. A retrospective serial study tested whether ART initiation and durable HIV suppression were associated with changes in peripheral blood TRB repertoire composition and diversity. From 30 adults with confirmed HIV infection, the cohort provided under 250 cryopreserved PBMC samples, gathered serially across a mean of about six years (range 1-12). Of the roughly 30 participants with HIV, about a dozen were female. No cross-contamination during QIAcube processing was seen in test extractions of a monoclonal T-cell line run alongside approximately 36 polyclonal samples.

Inclusion was restricted to participants for whom at least one PBMC sample before ART initiation and at least two post-ART samples were available. Treatment was received in the United States of America by all participants with HIV. Before DNA extraction, cryopreserved samples of about 1-10 million PBMC were thawed and washed. At the time of the earliest PBMC sample, participants with HIV were aged between roughly 20 and 55 years. Each participant contributed PBMC samples from 1-4 timepoints before ART initiation and 2-8 timepoints after ART initiation, with a median of 7 samples. For every participant, serial HIV viral load, CD4+ T-cell count, ART history and demographic data were obtained. Using a Qiagen kit on a QIAcube, genomic DNA was extracted from unsorted PBMC, with samples processed in batches of 12. The immunoSEQ hsTCRB v3.0 assay was used at survey level resolution for TRB variable region sequencing. The target sequencing depth for TRB was about 40,000-55,000 T-cell genomes per sample. Pooled TRB libraries were sequenced on an Illumina MiSeq with a v3 150-cycle kit. Per the source publication's procedure: Repertoire analysis was run in R within a reproducible Nextflow workflow that covered QC, data transformation and analysis. Custom analyses were implemented in LymphoSeq2, an R package for AIRR-Seq data exploration. Several samples that yielded fewer than 5000 total TRB sequences were excluded, so that approximately 170 HIV repertoires were analyzed. Among the 180 to 200 retained HIV repertoires, roughly 60 were collected before ART initiation and over 120 were collected after ART initiation. Repertoires were downsampled to 5000 TRB nucleotide sequences, and summary statistics were averaged over 100 downsampling iterations. Only TRB sequences with CDR3 regions of at least seven amino acids were retained for analysis. A Shannon entropy-derived clonality score and the Gini coefficient were used to measure diversity. Repertoire networks linked the top 5000 CDR3 amino acid sequences whenever two sequences differed by an edit distance of one. Antigen specificity groups and MHC restriction were predicted for TRB CDR3 amino acid sequences with GLIPH2. Known CMV, EBV, HIV or tissue antigen associations were flagged by matching CDR3 amino acid sequences against VDJdb and McPAS-TCR. Pre-ART, post-ART and control groups were compared with Wilcoxon signed-rank tests and Holm-Bonferroni correction. Held by TCRdb, this immuneACCESS table contains in-frame sequences only and omits some clones. Under half of the omission traces to an unresolved V gene where checked; the cause of the rest is unknown. The DNA was the basis for D and trimming; V, J and clone size are from that table. The sample has about 18,000 clones on record, around 80% of them singletons. The top ten constitute roughly 8% of the sample.

Only a few counts were recorded for this clone. The clone's antigen remains unknown. No per-base quality is available; no much larger clone lies one base away. As encoded in the germline V gene, CDR1 is SGHVS while CDR2 is FQNEAQ. Spanning cysteine to phenylalanine, the CDR3 consists of 14 amino acids. Only CDR3 DNA remains: 42 bases, in frame from the first base. Relative to germline, V is 2 bases shorter and J is 4 bases shorter, with 11 bases between their ends. What the research found in general, with its limitations: Compared with controls, HIV repertoires had narrower CDR3 length ranges, and the network structure pointed to an antigen-experienced repertoire that shifted only slightly toward naive after ART. Inferences about post-ART repertoire changes were limited because no data were available on ART adherence, viral resistance or therapy changes. A significant increase in TRB diversity was found to be associated with ART initiation, although TRB diversity was observed to remain significantly below that of transplant donor controls even after long-term ART. Expanded TRB clones identified before ART initiation dominated the repertoire at all time points, although this dominance fluctuated and declined in many PLHIV after ART. Because cell numbers in pre-ART samples were limited, unsorted PBMC were profiled instead of sorted CD4+ and CD8+ T cells. Samples dated from the mid-2000s to the late 2010s, and the ART regimens used may be less effective than current ones. Owing to limited PBMC availability, only the TCR beta chain was sequenced, without alpha chain pairing.

Sequencing was performed on unsorted PBMCs, taken at the start of antiretroviral therapy, before treatment. This TCR was sampled from a woman aged 40 to 50 with HIV. The V and J genes are TRBV7-8 and TRBJ1-2, with a weak D call of TRBD1 (5 bases match). The DNA is TGTGCCAGCAGCTTAATGGGACTCTCCTATGGCTACACCTTC. Its protein product is CASSLMGLSYGYTF.